This T cell receptor (beta chain) emerged from a study of CD4 T cells in relation to SARS-CoV-2 and coronaviruses. This clone was seen more than once but under ten times. Its antigen is not identified. This CDR3 region has 15 residues. The V gene end was trimmed by 5 bases and the J gene end by 10 bases; junction bases not matched to a gene: 8. CDR1 is SGHAT, CDR2 FQNNGV, per germline. Using immunoSEQ multiplex PCR, the repertoire was profiled, and TCRdb retains in-frame clones only, with some absent. The data show around 24,000 clones, over 60% seen once. The unexposed donors gave CD4+ T cells in about 2010-2019, prior to COVID-19. After less than 11 days of culture, CD4+ T cells were isolated. Testing used SARS-CoV-2 S/N and four cold-coronavirus spikes on unexposed-donor CD4+ T cells, cells permitting.

J is TRBJ1-6 and V is TRBV11-2; 10 positions agree with TRBD1. The source material was CD4+ T cells from PBMCs, cultured in vitro. This TCR came from a human donor in good health. The CDR3 spells CASSIRQGAGSPLHF. The CDR3, as DNA: TGTGCCAGCAGCATTAGACAGGGGGCGGGATCACCCCTCCACTTT.